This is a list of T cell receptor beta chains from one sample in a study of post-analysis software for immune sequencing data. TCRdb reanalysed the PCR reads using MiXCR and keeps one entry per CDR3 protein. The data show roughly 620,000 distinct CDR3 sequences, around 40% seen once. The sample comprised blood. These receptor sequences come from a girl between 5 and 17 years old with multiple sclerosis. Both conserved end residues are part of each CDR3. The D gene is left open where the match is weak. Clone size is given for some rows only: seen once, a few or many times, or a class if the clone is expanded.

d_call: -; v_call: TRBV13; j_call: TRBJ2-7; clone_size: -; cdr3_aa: CASSPPLTLRGNEQYF; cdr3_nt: TGTGCCAGCAGCCCGCCCCTGACCCTCCGCGGCAACGAGCAGTACTTC
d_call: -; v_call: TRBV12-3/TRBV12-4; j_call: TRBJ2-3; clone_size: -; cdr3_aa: CASTEGLAPDTQYF; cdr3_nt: TGTGCCAGCACCGAGGGACTTGCCCCGGATACGCAGTATTTT
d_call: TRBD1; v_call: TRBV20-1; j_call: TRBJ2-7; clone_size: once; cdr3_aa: CSARGQGLAPRSYEQYF; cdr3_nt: TGCAGTGCCCGGGGACAGGGTCTTGCGCCCCGGAGTTACGAGCAGTACTTC
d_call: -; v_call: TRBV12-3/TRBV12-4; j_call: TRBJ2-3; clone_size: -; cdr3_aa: CASSWVRRPDTQYF; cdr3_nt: TGTGCCAGCAGTTGGGTGCGCAGACCAGATACGCAGTATTTT
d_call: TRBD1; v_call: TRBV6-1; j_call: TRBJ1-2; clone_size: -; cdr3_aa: CASRLTRTGHYGYTF; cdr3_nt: TGTGCCAGCAGACTCACCAGGACAGGGCACTATGGCTACACCTTC
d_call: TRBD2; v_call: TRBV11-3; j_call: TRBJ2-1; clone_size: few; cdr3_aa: CASSSTRREGQGFF; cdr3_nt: TGTGCCAGCAGCTCCACCCGACGGGAGGGCCAGGGGTTCTTC
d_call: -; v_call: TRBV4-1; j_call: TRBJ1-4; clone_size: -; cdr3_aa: CASSQIRGGQRNEKLFF; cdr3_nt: TGCGCCAGCAGCCAAATTAGAGGAGGACAGAGGAATGAAAAACTGTTTTTT
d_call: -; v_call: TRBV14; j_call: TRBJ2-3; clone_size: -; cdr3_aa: CASSQDLTVDTQYF; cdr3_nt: TGTGCCAGCAGCCAAGATCTGACGGTAGATACGCAGTATTTT
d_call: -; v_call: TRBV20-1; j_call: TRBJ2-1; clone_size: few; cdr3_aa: CSARERTRGNEQFF; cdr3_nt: TGCAGTGCTAGAGAGCGGACACGGGGGAATGAGCAGTTCTTC
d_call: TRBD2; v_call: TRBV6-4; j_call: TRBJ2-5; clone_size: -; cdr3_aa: CASSDCASGGLQETQYF; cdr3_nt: TGTGCCAGCAGTGACTGTGCTAGCGGGGGGCTCCAAGAGACCCAGTACTTC
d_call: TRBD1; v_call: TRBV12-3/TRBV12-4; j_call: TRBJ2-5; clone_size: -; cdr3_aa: CASSGGQTRQETQYF; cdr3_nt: TGTGCCAGCAGTGGGGGACAGACACGCCAAGAGACCCAGTACTTC
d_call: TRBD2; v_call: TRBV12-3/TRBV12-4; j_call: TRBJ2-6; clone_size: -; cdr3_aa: CASSFRGAGANVLTF; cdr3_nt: TGTGCCAGCAGTTTTCGGGGGGCTGGGGCCAACGTCCTGACTTTC
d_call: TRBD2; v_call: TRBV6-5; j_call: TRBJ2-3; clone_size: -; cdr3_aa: CASSYGIAGGLADTQYF; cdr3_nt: TGTGCCAGCAGTTACGGGATAGCGGGGGGGCTTGCAGATACGCAGTATTTT
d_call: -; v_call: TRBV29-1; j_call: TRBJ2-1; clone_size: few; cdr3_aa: CSVEEGRTYNEQFF; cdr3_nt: TGCAGCGTTGAAGAGGGGCGGACCTACAATGAGCAGTTCTTC
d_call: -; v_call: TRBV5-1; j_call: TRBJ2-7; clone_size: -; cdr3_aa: CASSPGKEGGSYNEQYF; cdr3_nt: TGCGCCAGCAGCCCCGGAAAAGAGGGGGGGTCCTACAATGAGCAGTACTTC
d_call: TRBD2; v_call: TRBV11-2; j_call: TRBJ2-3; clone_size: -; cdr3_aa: CASSLDPSSGSTDTQYF; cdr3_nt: TGTGCCAGCAGCTTAGATCCCAGCAGCGGGAGTACAGATACGCAGTATTTT
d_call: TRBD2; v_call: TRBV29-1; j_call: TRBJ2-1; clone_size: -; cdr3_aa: CSVARASGTGNEQFF; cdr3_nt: TGCAGCGTTGCTAGGGCTAGCGGCACTGGGAATGAGCAGTTCTTC
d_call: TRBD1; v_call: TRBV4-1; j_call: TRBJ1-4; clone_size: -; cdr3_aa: CASSHAGTGVTEKLFF; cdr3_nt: TGCGCCAGCAGCCATGCCGGGACAGGGGTTACTGAAAAACTGTTTTTT
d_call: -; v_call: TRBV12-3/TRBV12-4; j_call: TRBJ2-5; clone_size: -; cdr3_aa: CASSFGGGNTQETQYF; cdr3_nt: TGTGCCAGCAGTTTTGGAGGGGGGAATACCCAAGAGACCCAGTACTTC
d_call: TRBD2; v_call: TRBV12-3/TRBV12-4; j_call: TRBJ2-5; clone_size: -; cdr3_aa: CASSFSGRETQYF; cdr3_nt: TGTGCCAGCAGTTTCAGCGGGAGGGAGACCCAGTACTTC
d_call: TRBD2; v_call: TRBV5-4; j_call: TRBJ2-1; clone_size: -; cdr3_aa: CASTRGGGGNNEQFF; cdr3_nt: TGTGCCAGCACCCGAGGCGGGGGGGGCAACAATGAGCAGTTCTTC
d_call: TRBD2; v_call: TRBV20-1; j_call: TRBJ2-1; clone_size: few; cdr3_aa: CSARDRTWRGNEQFF; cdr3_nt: TGCAGTGCTAGAGATCGGACTTGGCGGGGGAATGAGCAGTTCTTC
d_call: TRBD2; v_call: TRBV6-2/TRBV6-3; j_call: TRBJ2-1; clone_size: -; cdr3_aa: CASSPGLAGVIEEQFF; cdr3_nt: TGTGCCAGCAGTCCCGGACTAGCGGGGGTCATTGAAGAGCAGTTCTTC
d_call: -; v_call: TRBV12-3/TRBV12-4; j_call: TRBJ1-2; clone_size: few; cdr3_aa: CASSSGLQRDYGYTF; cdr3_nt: TGTGCCAGCAGTTCCGGGCTGCAGAGGGACTATGGCTACACCTTC
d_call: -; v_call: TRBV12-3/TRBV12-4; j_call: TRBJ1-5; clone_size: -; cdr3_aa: CASSLRTNQPQHF; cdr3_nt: TGTGCCAGCAGTCTTCGAACCAATCAGCCCCAGCATTTT
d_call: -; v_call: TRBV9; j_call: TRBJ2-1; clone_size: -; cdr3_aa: CASSPEGDYNEQFF; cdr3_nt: TGTGCCAGCAGCCCCGAGGGTGATTACAATGAGCAGTTCTTC
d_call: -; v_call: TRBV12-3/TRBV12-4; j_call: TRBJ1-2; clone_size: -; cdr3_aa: CASSFFGAGANYGYTF; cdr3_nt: TGTGCCAGCAGTTTTTTCGGGGCTGGGGCTAACTATGGCTACACCTTC
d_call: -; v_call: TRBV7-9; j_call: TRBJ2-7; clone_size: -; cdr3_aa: CASSLMPGDYEQYF; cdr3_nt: TGTGCCAGCAGCTTAATGCCTGGTGACTACGAGCAGTACTTC
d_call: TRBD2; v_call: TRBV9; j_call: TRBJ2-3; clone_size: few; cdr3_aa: CASSVASGDGDTQYF; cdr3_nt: TGTGCCAGCAGCGTAGCTAGCGGGGATGGGGATACGCAGTATTTT
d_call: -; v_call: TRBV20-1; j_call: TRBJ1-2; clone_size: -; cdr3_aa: CRPGGPGGYTF; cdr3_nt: TGCAGGCCTGGGGGGCCGGGCGGCTACACCTTC
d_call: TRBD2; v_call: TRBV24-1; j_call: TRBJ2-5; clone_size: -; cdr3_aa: CATSDPSGSGETQYF; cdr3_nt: TGTGCCACCAGTGACCCCAGCGGGAGCGGAGAGACCCAGTACTTC
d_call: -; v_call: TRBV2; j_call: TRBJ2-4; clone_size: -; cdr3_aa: CASSDLGRGYF; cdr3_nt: TGTGCCAGCAGTGACTTGGGACGCGGGTACTTC
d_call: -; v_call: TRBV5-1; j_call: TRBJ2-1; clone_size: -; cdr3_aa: CASSLYSGDSYNEQFF; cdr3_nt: TGCGCCAGCAGCTTGTATTCGGGGGACTCCTACAATGAGCAGTTCTTC
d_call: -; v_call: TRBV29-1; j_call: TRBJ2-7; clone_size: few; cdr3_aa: CSVVGAYEQYF; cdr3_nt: TGCAGCGTTGTAGGCGCCTACGAGCAGTACTTC
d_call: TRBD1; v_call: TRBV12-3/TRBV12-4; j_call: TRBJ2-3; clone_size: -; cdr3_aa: CASTSHPGQGNNTQYF; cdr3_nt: TGTGCCAGCACATCTCATCCGGGACAGGGGAATAATACGCAGTATTTT
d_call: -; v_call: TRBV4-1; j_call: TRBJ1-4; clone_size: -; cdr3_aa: CASSHTAATNEKLFF; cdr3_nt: TGCGCCAGCAGCCATACAGCCGCAACTAATGAAAAACTGTTTTTT
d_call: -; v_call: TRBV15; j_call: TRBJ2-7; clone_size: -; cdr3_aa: CATSRPTGRYYEQYF; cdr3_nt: TGTGCCACCAGCAGACCTACCGGGCGTTACTACGAGCAGTACTTC
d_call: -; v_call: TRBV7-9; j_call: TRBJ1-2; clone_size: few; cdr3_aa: CASSLAVSSYGYTF; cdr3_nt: TGTGCCAGCAGCTTAGCGGTATCGAGCTATGGCTACACCTTC
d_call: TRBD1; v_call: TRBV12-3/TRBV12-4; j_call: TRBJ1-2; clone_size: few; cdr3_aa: CASSLKAGGYGYTF; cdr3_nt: TGTGCCAGCAGTCTGAAGGCAGGGGGCTATGGCTACACCTTC
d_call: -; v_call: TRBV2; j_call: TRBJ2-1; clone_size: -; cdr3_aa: CASRGQALVNEQFF; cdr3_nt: TGTGCCAGCAGGGGCCAGGCCCTGGTCAATGAGCAGTTCTTC
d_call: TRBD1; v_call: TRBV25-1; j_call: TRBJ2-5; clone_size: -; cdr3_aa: CASSTELRDRDIQETQYF; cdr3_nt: TGTGCCAGCAGTACTGAGTTAAGGGACAGGGACATCCAAGAGACCCAGTACTTC
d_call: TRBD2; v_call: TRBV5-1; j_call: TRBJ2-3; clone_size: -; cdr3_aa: CASSSPGLAGGDTQYF; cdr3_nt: TGCGCCAGCAGCTCCCCCGGACTAGCGGGGGGAGATACGCAGTATTTT
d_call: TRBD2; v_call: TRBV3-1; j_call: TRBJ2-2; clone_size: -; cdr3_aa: CASSQGPSGNTGELFF; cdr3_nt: TGTGCCAGCAGCCAGGGGCCTAGCGGGAACACCGGGGAGCTGTTTTTT
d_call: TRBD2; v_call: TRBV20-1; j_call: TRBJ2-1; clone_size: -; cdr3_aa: CSAFRTSGAGNEQFF; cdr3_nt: TGCAGTGCTTTCAGGACTAGCGGAGCCGGCAATGAGCAGTTCTTC
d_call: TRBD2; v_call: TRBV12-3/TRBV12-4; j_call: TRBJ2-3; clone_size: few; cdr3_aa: CASSQQLAGVSDTQYF; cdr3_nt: TGTGCCAGCAGTCAGCAACTAGCGGGAGTCTCAGATACGCAGTATTTT
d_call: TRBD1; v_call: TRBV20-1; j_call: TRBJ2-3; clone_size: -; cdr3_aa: CSATGQGSTDTQYF; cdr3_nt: TGCAGTGCTACGGGACAGGGAAGCACAGATACGCAGTATTTT
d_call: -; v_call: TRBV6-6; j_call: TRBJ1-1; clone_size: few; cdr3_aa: CASSYSGALNTEAFF; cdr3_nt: TGTGCCAGCAGTTACTCCGGGGCCTTGAACACTGAAGCTTTCTTT
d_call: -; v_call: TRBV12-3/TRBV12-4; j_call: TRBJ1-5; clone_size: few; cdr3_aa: CASTSGGSSNQPQHF; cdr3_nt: TGTGCCAGCACTTCCGGAGGGTCGAGCAATCAGCCCCAGCATTTT
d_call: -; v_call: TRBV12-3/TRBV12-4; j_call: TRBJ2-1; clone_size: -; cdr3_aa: CASSSRTVEQFF; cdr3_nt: TGTGCCAGCAGTTCCAGGACTGTTGAGCAGTTCTTC
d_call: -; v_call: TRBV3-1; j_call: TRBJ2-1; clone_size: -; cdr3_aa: CASSQGGTRLEQFF; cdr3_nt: TGTGCCAGCAGCCAAGGGGGGACCCGCCTCGAGCAGTTCTTC
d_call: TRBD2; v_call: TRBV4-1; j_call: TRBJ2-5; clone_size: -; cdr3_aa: CASSQDAWREGPETQYF; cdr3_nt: TGCGCCAGCAGCCAAGATGCGTGGCGGGAGGGTCCAGAGACCCAGTACTTC